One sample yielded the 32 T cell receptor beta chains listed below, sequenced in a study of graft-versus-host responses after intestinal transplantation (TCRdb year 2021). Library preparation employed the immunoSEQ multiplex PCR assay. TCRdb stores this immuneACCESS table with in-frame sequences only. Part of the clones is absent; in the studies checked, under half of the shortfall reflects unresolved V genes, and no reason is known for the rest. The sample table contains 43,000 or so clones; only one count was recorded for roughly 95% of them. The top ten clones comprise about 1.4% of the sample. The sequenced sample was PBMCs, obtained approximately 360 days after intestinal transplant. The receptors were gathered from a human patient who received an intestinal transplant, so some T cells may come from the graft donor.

The CDR3 DNA reads as TGTGCCACCTCGCTCGGGACAGGGCTAAATTCACCCCTCCACTTT. This sequence encodes CATSLGTGLNSPLHF. This sequence joins TRBV18 and TRBJ1-6; 9 nucleotides agree with TRBD1. Germline CDR1 is KGHSH and CDR2 is LQKENI. Trimming removed 10 bases from V and 7 bases from J; junction bases left unmatched: 11. The CDR3 sequence is 15 residues long.

The CDR3 sequence: CASSPRGILAKNIQYF. CDR3 bases: TGTGCCAGCTCACCACGCGGGATCCTAGCCAAAAACATTCAGTACTTC. The V call is TRBV18, the J call TRBJ2-4; maybe TRBD2 (6 bases). The CDR3 is 16 amino acids. Germline CDR1 KGHSH, CDR2 LQKENI. Trimming pared 1 base from V and 0 bases from J, leaving 10 bases between.

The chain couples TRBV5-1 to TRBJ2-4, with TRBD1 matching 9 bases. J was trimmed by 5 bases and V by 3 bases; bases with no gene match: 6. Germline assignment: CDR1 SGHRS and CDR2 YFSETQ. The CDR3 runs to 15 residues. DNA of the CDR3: TGCGCCAGCAGCTGGGCCGGGACAGGGCAAAACATTCAGTACTTC. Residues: CASSWAGTGQNIQYF.

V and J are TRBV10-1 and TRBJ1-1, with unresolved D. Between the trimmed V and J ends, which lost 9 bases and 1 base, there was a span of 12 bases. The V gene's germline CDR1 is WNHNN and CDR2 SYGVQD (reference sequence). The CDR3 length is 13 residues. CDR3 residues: CASSDSRNTEAFF. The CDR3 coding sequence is TGCGCCAGTTCAGATAGTAGGAACACTGAAGCTTTCTTT.

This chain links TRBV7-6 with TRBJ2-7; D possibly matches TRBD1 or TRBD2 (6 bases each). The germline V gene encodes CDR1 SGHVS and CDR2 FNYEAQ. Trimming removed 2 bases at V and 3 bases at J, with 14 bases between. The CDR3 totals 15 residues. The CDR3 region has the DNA TGTGCCAGCAGCTTATCGGGGGCCGGAATCTACGAGCAGTACTTC. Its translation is CASSLSGAGIYEQYF. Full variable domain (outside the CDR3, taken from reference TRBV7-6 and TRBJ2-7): GAGVSQSPRYKVTKRGQDVALRCDPISGHVSLYWYRQALGQGPEFLTYFNYEAQQDKSGLPNDRFSAERPEGSISTLTIQRTEQRDSAMYRCASSLSGAGIYEQYFGPGTRLTVT.

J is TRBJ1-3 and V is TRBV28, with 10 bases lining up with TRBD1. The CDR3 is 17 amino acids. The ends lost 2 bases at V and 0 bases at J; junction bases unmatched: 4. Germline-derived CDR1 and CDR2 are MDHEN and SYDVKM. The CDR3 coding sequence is TGTGCCAGCAGTTTAGGTGGGACAGGGGTCTCTGGAAACACCATATATTTT. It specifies CASSLGGTGVSGNTIYF.

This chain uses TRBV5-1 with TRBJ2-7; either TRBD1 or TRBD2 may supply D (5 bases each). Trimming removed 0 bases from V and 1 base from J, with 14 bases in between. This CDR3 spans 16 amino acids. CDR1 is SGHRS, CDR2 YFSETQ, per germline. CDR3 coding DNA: TGCGCCAGCAGCTTGGTCCCGGGGCCCGCGTCCTACGAGCAGTACTTC. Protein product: CASSLVPGPASYEQYF.

Here the CDR3 reads CASSGGDSLRNTIYF. The CDR3 DNA is TGCGCCAGCAGTGGTGGGGACTCCTTAAGAAACACCATATATTTT. The rearrangement links TRBV10-2 to TRBJ1-3; a weak D match, TRBD1 (5 bases). Germline CDR1 is WSHSY and CDR2 is SAAADI. V was clipped by 4 bases and J by 5 bases, with 15 bases between them. The CDR3 covers 15 residues.

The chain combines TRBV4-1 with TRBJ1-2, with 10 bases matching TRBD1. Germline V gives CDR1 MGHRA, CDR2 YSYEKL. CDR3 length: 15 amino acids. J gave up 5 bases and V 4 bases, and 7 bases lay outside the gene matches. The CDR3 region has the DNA TGCGCCAGCAGCCCGGGACAGGGGAGGCTTTATGGCTACACCTTC. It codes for CASSPGQGRLYGYTF.

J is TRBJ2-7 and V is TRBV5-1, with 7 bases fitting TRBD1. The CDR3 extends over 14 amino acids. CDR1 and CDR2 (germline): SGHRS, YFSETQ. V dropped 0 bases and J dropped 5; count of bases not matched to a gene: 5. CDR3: CASSLGQGVHEQYF. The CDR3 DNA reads TGCGCCAGCAGCTTGGGACAGGGTGTCCACGAGCAGTACTTC.

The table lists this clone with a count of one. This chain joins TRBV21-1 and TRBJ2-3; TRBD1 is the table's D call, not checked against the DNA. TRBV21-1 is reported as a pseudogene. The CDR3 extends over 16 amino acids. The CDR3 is CASRYGATVMQDTQYF. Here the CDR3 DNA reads TGTGCCAGCAGGTATGGGGCTACAGTCATGCAAGATACGCAGTATTTT.

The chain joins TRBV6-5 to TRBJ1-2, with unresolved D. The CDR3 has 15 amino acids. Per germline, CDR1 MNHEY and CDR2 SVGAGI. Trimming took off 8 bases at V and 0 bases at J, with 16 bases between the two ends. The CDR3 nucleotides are TGTGCCAGCTCAGACCTGGGCCGCTCTAACTATGGCTACACCTTC. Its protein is CASSDLGRSNYGYTF.

This CDR3 is CASIDKRDYEQYF. CDR3 coding DNA: TGTGCCAGCATTGATAAGCGGGACTACGAGCAGTACTTC. This chain links TRBV28 with TRBJ2-7, with 7 bases lining up with TRBD2. CDR1 and CDR2 (germline): MDHEN, SYDVKM. This CDR3 region has 13 residues. Unmatched junction bases numbered 6, after V lost 7 bases and J lost 3 bases.

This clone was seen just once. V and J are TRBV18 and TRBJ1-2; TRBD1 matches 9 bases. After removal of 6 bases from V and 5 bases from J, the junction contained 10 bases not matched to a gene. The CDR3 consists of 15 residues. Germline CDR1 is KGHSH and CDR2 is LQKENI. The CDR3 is CASSSGQGISYGYTF. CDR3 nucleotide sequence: TGTGCCAGCTCTTCGGGACAGGGTATAAGTTATGGCTACACCTTC.

The CDR3 spells CASKKGDWYTEAFF. CDR3 sequence (DNA): TGTGCCAGCAAAAAAGGGGATTGGTACACTGAAGCTTTCTTT. J is TRBJ1-1 and V is TRBV6-1, with a tentative D call TRBD1 (5 bases). V shed 7 bases and J shed 3 bases, with 15 bases lying between them. The CDR3 spans 14 residues. Germline lookup yields CDR1 MNHNS and CDR2 SASEGT.

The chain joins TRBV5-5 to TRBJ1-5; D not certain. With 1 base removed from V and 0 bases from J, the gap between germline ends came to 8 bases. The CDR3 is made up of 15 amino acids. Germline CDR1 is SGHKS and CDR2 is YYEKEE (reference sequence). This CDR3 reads CASSLYPDSNQPQHF. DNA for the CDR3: TGTGCCAGCAGCTTGTATCCGGATAGCAATCAGCCCCAGCATTTT.

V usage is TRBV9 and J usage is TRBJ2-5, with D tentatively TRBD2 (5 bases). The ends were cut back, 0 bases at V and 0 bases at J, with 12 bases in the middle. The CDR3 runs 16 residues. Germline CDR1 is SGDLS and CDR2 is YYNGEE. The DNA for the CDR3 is TGTGCCAGCAGCGTAGCAGTCTCCGGGAACCAAGAGACCCAGTACTTC. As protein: CASSVAVSGNQETQYF.

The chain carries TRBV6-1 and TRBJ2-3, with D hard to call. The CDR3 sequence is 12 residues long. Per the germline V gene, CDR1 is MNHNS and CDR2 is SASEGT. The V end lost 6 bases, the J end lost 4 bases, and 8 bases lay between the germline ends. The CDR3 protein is CASRYWADTQYF. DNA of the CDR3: TGTGCCAGCAGGTATTGGGCAGATACGCAGTATTTT.

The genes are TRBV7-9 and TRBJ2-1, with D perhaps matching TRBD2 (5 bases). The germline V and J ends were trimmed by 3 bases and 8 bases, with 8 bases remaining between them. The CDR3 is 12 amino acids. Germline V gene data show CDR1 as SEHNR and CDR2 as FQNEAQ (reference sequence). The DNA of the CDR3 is TGTGCCAGCAGCTTCCGGGGAGATGAGCAGTTCTTC. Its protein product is CASSFRGDEQFF.

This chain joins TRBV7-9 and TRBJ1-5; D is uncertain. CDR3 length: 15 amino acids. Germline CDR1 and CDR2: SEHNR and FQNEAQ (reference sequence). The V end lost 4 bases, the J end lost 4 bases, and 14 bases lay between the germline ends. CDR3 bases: TGTGCCAGCAGCTCATTCCCTCGGCCTAATCAGCCCCAGCATTTT. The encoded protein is CASSSFPRPNQPQHF.

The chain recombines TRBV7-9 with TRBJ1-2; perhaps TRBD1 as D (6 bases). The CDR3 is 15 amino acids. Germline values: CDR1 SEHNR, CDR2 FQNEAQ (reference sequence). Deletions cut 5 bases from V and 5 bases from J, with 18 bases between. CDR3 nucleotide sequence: TGTGCCAGCAGCCCCCAGGGACAACCCTTTTATGGCTACACCTTC. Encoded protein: CASSPQGQPFYGYTF.

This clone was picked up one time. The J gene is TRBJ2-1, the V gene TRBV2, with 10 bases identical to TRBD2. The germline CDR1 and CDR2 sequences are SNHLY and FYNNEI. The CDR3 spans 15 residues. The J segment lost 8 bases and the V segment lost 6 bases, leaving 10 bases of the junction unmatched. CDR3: CASRSGLAEGDEQFF. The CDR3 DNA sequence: TGTGCCAGCAGATCCGGACTAGCGGAGGGGGATGAGCAGTTCTTC. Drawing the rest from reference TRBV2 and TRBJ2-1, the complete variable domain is EPEVTQTPSHQVTQMGQEVILRCVPISNHLYFYWYRQILGQKVEFLVSFYNNEISEKSEIFDDQFSVERPDGSNFTLKIRSTKLEDSAMYFCASRSGLAEGDEQFFGPGTRLTVL.

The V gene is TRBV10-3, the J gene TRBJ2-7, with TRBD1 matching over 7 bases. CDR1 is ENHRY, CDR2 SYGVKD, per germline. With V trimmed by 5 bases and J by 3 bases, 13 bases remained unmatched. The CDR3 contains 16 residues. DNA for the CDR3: TGTGCCATCAGTCAGGGGACAGCGACCCTGAACTACGAGCAGTACTTC. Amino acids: CAISQGTATLNYEQYF.

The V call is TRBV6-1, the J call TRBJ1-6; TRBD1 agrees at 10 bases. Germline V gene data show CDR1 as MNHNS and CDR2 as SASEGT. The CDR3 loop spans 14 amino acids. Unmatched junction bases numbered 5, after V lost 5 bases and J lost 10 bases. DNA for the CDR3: TGTGCCAGCAGTCGCGGACAGGGGGGATCACCCCTCCACTTT. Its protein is CASSRGQGGSPLHF.

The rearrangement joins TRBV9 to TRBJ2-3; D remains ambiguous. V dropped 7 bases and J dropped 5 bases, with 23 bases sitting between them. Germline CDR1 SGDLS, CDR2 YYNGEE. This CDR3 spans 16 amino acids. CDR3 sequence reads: CASAPSGTRGGDTQYF. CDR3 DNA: TGTGCCAGCGCCCCTAGTGGAACCCGTGGTGGAGATACGCAGTATTTT.

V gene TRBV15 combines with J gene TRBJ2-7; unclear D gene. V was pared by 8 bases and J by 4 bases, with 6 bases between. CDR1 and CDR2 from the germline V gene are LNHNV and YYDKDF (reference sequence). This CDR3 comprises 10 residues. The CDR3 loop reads CATEPYEQYF. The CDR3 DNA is TGTGCCACCGAGCCTTACGAGCAGTACTTC.

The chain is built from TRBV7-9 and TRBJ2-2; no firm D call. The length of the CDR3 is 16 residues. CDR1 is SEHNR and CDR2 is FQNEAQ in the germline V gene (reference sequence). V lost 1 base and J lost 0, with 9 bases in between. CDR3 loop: CASSLGLVANTGELFF. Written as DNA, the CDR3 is TGTGCCAGCAGCTTAGGTCTCGTCGCGAACACCGGGGAGCTGTTTTTT.

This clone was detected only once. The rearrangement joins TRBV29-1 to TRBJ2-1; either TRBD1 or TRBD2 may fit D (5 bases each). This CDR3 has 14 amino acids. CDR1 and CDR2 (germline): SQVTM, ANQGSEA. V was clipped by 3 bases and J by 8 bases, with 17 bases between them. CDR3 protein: CSVERGTGAHEQFF. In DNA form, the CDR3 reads TGCAGCGTTGAGAGGGGAACCGGAGCCCATGAGCAGTTCTTC.

CDR3 coding DNA: TGTGCCAGTAGTATAGATCGTCTCAGGGATGGCTACACCTTC. Amino acid sequence: CASSIDRLRDGYTF. The chain recombines TRBV19 with TRBJ1-2; possibly TRBD1 for D (5 bases). Germline assignment: CDR1 LNHDA and CDR2 SQIVND (reference sequence). The CDR3 contains 14 residues. V lost 0 bases and J lost 6, with 11 bases in between.

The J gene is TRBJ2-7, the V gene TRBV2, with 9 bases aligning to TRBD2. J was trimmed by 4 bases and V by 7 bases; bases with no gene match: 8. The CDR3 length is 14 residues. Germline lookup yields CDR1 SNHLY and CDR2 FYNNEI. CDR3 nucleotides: TGTGCCAGCACGTCGATCACTAGCGGGTACGAGCAGTACTTC. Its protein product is CASTSITSGYEQYF.

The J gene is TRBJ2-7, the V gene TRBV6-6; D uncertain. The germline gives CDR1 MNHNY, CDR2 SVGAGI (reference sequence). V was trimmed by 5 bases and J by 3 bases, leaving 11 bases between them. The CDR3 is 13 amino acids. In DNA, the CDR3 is TGTGCCAGCAGTCCGACACAGAGCTACGAGCAGTACTTC. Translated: CASSPTQSYEQYF.

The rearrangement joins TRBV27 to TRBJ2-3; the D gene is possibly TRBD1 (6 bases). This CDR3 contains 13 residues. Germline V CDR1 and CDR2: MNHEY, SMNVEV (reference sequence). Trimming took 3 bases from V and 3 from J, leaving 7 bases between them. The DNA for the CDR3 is TGTGCCAGCAGTTTCCAGGGGACAGATACGCAGTATTTT. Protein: CASSFQGTDTQYF.